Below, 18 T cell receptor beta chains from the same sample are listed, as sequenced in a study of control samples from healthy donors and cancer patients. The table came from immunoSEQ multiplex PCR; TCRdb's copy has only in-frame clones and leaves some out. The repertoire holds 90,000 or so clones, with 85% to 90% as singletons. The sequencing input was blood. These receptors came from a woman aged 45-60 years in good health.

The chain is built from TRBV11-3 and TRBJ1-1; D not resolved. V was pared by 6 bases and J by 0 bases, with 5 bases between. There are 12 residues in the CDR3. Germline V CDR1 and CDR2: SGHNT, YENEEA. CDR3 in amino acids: CASRAMNTEAFF. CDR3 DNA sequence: TGTGCCAGCAGAGCCATGAACACTGAAGCTTTCTTT.

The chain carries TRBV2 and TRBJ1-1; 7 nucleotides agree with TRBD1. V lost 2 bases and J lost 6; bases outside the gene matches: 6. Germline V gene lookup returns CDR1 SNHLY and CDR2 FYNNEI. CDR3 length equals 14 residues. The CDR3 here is CASSESRQGAEAFF. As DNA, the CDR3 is TGTGCCAGCAGTGAATCTCGGCAGGGGGCTGAAGCTTTCTTT.

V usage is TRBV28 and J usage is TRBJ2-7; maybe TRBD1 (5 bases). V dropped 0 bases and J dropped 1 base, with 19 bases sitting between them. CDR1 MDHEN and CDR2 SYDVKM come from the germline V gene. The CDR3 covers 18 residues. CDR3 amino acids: CASSLWFSGRQYSYEQYF. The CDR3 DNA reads TGTGCCAGCAGTTTATGGTTCTCAGGGCGGCAGTATTCCTACGAGCAGTACTTC.

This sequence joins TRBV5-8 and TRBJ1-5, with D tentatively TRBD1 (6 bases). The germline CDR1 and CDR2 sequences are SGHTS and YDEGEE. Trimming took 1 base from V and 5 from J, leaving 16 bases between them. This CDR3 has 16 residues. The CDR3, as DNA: TGTGCCAGCAGCTTGTCTACAGGGTCAATGGATCAGCCCCAGCATTTT. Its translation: CASSLSTGSMDQPQHF. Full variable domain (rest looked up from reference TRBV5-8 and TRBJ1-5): EAGVTQSPTHLIKTRGQQATLRCSPISGHTSVYWYQQALGLGLQFLLWYDEGEERNRGNFPPRFSGRQFPNYSSELNVNALELEDSALYLCASSLSTGSMDQPQHFGDGTRLSIL.

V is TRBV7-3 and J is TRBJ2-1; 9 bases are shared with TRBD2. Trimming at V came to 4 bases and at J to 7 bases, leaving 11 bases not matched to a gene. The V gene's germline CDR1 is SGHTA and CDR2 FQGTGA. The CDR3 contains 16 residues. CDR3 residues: CASSSSSGEGQNEQFF. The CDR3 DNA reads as TGTGCCAGCAGCTCTTCTAGCGGGGAGGGTCAGAATGAGCAGTTCTTC.

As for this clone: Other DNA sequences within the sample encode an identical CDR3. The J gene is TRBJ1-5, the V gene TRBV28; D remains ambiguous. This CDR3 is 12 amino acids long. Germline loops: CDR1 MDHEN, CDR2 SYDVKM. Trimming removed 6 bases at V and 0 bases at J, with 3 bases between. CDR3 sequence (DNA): TGTGCCAGCAGGAATAGCAATCAGCCCCAGCATTTT. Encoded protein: CASRNSNQPQHF.

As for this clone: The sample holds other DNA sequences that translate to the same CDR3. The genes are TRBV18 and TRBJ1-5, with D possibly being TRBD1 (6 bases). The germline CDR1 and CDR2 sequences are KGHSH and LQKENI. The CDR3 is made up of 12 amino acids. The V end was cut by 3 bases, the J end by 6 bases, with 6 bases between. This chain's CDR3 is CASSPRGQPQHF. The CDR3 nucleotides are TGTGCCAGCTCACCCAGGGGTCAGCCCCAGCATTTT.

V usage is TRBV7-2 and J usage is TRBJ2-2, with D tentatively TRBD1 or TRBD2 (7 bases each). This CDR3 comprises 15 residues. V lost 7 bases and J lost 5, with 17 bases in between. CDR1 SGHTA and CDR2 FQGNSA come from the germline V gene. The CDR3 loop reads CASTPGGAGTGELFF. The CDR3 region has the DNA TGTGCCAGCACCCCAGGGGGGGCCGGGACCGGGGAGCTGTTTTTT.

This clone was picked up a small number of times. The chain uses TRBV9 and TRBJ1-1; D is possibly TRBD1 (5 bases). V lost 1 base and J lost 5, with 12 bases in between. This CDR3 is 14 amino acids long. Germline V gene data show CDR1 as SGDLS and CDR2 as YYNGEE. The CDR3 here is CASSVQGAGTEAFF. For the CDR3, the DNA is TGTGCCAGCAGCGTACAGGGCGCGGGGACTGAAGCTTTCTTT.

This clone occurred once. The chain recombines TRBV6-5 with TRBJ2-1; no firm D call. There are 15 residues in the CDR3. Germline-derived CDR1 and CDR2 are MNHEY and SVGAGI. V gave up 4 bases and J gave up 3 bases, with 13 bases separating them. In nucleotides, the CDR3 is TGTGCCAGCAGTTCCCTTAGGCAGATCTACAATGAGCAGTTCTTC. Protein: CASSSLRQIYNEQFF.

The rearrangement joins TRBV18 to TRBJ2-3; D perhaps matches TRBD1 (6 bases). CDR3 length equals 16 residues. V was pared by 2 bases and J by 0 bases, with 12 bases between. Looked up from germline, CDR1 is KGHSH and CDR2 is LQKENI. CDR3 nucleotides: TGTGCCAGCTCACCAGGGACAAGTACTAGCACAGATACGCAGTATTTT. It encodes CASSPGTSTSTDTQYF.

CDR3 DNA: TGTGCCAGCAGCTTAGGTGCGTTTGGAGATACGCAGTATTTT. Its translation is CASSLGAFGDTQYF. This rearrangement joins TRBV11-3 to TRBJ2-3; the D is unclear. The CDR3 contains 14 residues. Germline CDR1 and CDR2: SGHNT and YENEEA. With 1 base removed from V and 5 bases from J, the gap between germline ends came to 10 bases.

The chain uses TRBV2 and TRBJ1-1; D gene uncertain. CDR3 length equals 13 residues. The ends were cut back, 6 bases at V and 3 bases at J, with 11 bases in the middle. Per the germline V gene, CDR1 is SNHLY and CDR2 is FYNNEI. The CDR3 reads CASRALRDTEAFF. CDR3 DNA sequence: TGTGCCAGCAGAGCCCTACGGGACACTGAAGCTTTCTTT.

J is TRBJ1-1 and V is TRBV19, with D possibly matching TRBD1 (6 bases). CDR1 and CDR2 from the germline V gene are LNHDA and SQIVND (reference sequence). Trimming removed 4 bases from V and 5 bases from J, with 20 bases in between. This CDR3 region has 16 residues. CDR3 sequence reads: CASSTYHAPGVTEAFF. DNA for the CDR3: TGTGCCAGTAGTACCTACCACGCCCCAGGGGTGACTGAAGCTTTCTTT.

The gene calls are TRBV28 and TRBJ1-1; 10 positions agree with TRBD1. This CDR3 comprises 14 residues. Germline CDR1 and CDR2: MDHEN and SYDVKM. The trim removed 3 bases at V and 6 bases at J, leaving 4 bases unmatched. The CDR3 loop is CASSFPGQGAEAFF. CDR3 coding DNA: TGTGCCAGCAGTTTTCCCGGACAGGGGGCTGAAGCTTTCTTT. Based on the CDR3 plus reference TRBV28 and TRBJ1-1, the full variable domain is DVKVTQSSRYLVKRTGEKVFLECVQDMDHENMFWYRQDPGLGLRLIYFSYDVKMKEKGDIPEGYSVSREKKERFSLILESASTNQTSMYLCASSFPGQGAEAFFGQGTRLTVV.

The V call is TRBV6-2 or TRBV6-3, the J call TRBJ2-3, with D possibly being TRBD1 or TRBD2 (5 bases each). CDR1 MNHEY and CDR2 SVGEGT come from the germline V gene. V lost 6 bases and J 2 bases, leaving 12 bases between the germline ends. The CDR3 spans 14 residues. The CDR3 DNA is TGTGCCAGCAGCCCCGTGGGGACCACAGATACGCAGTATTTT. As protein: CASSPVGTTDTQYF.

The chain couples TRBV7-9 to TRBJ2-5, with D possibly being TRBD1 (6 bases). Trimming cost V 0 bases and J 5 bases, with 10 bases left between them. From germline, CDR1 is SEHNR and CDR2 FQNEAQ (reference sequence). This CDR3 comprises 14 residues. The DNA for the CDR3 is TGTGCCAGCAGCTTAGCAGGGGGTGGGGAGACCCAGTACTTC. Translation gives CASSLAGGGETQYF.

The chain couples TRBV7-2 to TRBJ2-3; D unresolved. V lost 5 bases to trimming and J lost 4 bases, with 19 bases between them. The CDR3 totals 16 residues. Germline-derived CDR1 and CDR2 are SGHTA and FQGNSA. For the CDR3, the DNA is TGTGCCAGCAGCCCGCACGCCGCGAGTGTGGCAGATACGCAGTATTTT. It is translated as CASSPHAASVADTQYF.